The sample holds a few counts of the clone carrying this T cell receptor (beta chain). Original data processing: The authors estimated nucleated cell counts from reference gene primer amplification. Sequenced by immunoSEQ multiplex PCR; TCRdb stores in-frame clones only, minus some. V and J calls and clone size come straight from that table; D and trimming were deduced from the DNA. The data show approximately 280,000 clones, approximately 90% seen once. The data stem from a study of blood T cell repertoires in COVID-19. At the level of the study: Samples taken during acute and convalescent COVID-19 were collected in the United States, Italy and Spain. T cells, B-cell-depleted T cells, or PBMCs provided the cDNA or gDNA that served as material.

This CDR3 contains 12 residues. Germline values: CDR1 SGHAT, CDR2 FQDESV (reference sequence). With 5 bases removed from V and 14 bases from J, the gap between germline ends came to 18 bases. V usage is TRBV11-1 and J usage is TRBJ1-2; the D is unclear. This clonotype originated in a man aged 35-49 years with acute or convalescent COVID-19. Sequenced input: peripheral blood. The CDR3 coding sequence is TGTGCCAGCAGCCCGTCTGGGAGGTCTGGTACCTTC. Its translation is CASSPSGRSGTF.